This T cell receptor beta chain was retrieved from a study of T cells in Graves' hyperthyroidism and ophthalmopathy (dated by TCRdb to the late 2010s). As for the study more broadly: Peripheral blood samples were taken at initial diagnosis, before any treatment was given. Thyroid tissue and blood T-cell repertoires from about 6 Graves' hyperthyroidism patients were also compared in the study. To identify distinguishing TCR V-J signatures, a discovery cohort of roughly 100 patients was used, comprising some 43 with Graves' ophthalmopathy and 55 to 65 with stable Graves' hyperthyroidism. TCR Vbeta CDR3 sequencing of 130 to 150 peripheral blood samples (roughly 41 ophthalmopathy, about 74 hyperthyroidism and roughly 17 progressor patients) is reported in the paper. The 85 to 100 discovery patients were randomly split 7:3 into training and test sets. Following sampling, methimazole starting at 30 mg daily was given to hyperthyroidism patients, and high-dose intravenous methylprednisolone was given to ophthalmopathy patients. An independent validation cohort of under 20 hyperthyroidism patients and roughly 16 patients who later progressed to ophthalmopathy tested prospective prediction of ophthalmopathy.

The TCR beta CDR3 regions were amplified from RNA transcripts. A first-round RT-PCR of the TCR CDR3 used the HTBI primer set with the Qiagen OneStep RT-PCR kit. The libraries were constructed in a second round of multiplex PCR and then size-selected and purified. Sequencing of the libraries was done on an Illumina HiSeq2000 using paired-end 100 bp reads. The study's processing was this. SOAPnuke was used to process the raw data, throwing out any read that contained adapters or uncalled bases, had a mean Phred below 15, or lacked an exact constant-primer or identifier match. High-quality paired reads were merged with COPE v1.2.5, and unique nucleotide sequences were defined as clonotypes. Clonotypes were aligned to IMGT TRBV, TRBD and TRBJ reference segments using MiTCR v1.1. Analysis was restricted to V-J combinations with a frequency above 0.0001, which covered about 99% of repertoires. The TCS score was defined as the ratio of F50 (clonal expansion) to E x V (chaos), calculated using BLOSUM62-based TCRdist between CDR3 peptides within each V-J. Welch's t-statistics and random forest reduced around 550 V-J features to 13, which were used in a naive Bayes classifier (R e1071). TCRdb reanalyzed the raw reads on its own, using fastp at Q25 for trimming and MiXCR for clone calling, and kept in-frame beta chains. Rows are unified per CDR3 protein, each entry keeping the most common DNA and genes. TCRdb's processing, not the study's, gives the V and J calls here. Within this sample are hundreds of thousands of distinct CDR3 sequences, with 12% to 15% of them counted one time only. In total, the top ten clones hold approximately 10% of the sample.

Graves' hyperthyroidism was defined as stable when no progression to ophthalmopathy occurred over 18 months of follow-up. The hyperthyroidism patients were between 18 and 65 years old and newly diagnosed, with a disease duration of less than 2 months. The study excluded patients with uncontrolled infections, other autoimmune diseases, pregnancy or lactation. Diagnoses relied on clinical symptoms, serum thyroxine and TRAb, thyroid ultrasound and orbital computed tomography. Ficoll-Paque density gradient centrifugation was used to isolate PBMCs from approximately 10 ml of fresh peripheral blood. Trizol reagent was used to extract total RNA, and RNA quality was then checked on an Agilent 2100 Bioanalyzer. What the authors observed across the whole study: Most expanded thyroid clonotypes (frequency above 0.001) were also found in blood, which suggests that blood repertoires may mirror thyroid immune responses. Sample size was not statistically predetermined, and blinding of investigators to group allocation was not performed. In validation, the model predicted progression to ophthalmopathy with about 71% sensitivity and approximately 74% specificity, a median of about 6.7 months before onset. In cross-validation, a model built on a 13 V-J signature told ophthalmopathy apart from stable hyperthyroidism with 87.88% sensitivity and about 81% specificity, and in testing the same model reached 80%/75%.

There are many counts of this clonotype. Its binding antigen is unknown. Per-base qualities were not stored, and no clone one base away is much larger. CDR1 is given as SGHAT and CDR2 as FQNNGV, both from the germline V gene. Reading from cysteine to phenylalanine, the CDR3 counts 15 amino acids. Only CDR3 DNA remains: 45 bases, in frame from the first base. The V end gives up 5 bases and the J end 11 bases, leaving 16 bases in the junction not matched to a gene. The material sequenced was blood. The V gene is TRBV11-2 and the J gene is TRBJ2-7, and 9 bases in between align with TRBD1. This receptor was taken from a young woman with Graves' hyperthyroidism. The CDR3 corresponds to CASSTPGQGFLEEYF. The DNA sequence is TGTGCCAGCAGCACCCCGGGACAGGGATTTCTGGAGGAGTACTTC.